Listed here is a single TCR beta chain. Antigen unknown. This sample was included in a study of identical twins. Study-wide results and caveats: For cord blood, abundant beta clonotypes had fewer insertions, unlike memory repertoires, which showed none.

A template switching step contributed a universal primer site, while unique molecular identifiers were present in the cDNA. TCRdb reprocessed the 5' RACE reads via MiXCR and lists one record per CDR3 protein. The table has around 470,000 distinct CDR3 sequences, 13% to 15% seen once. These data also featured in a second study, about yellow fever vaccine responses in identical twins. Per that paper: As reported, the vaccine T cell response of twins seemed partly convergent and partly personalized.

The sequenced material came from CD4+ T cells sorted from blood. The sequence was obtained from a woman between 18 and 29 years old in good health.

CDR3 sequence reads: CASNLNLGANEKLFF. The DNA of the CDR3 is TGTGCCAGCAACCTCAATTTGGGGGCTAATGAAAAACTGTTTTTT. V gene TRBV12-3 or TRBV12-4 combines with J gene TRBJ1-4, with D possibly being TRBD1 (5 bases). The V and J ends lost 7 bases and 3 bases respectively, with 15 bases between them. The CDR3 is 15 amino acids.